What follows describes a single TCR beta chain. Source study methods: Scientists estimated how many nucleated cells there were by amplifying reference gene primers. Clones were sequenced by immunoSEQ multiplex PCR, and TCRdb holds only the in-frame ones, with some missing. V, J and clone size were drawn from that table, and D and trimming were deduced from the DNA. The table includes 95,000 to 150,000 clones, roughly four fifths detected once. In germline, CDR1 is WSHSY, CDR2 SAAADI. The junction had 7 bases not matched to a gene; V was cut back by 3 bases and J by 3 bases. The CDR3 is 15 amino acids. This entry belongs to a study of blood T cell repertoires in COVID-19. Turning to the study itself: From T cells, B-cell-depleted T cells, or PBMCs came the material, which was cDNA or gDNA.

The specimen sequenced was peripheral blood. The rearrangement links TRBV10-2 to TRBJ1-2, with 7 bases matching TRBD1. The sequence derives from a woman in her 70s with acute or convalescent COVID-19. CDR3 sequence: CASSDGRTGDYGYTF. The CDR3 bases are TGCGCCAGCAGTGATGGGCGCACAGGGGACTATGGCTACACCTTC.